These T cell receptor beta chains were read from a single sample in a study of PD-L1 blockade in urothelial cancer. Assay used: immunoSEQ multiplex PCR; TCRdb lists only in-frame clones, some missing. The sample lists tens of thousands of clones, about 72% occurring once. Material: PBMCs, obtained around atezolizumab (anti-PD-L1) treatment. The receptors were sampled from a man aged 70-80 years with urothelial cancer. The conserved cysteine and the conserved F or W are not part of the CDR3 here. Fields, in order: CDR3 protein, V gene, J gene.

ASSRDSSTDTQY	TRBV6-5	TRBJ2-3
ASSYRGSGEAF	TRBV5-8	TRBJ1-1
ASSQKRDPGQGPANYGYT	TRBV4-1	TRBJ1-2
ASSYSGGQVVYEQY	TRBV6-5	TRBJ2-7
ASSRGSGTSTDTQY	TRBV7-9	TRBJ2-3
ASSQDWSGGGITGPYNEQF	TRBV4-3	TRBJ2-1
ASSEVYAGNYGYT	TRBV2	TRBJ1-2
ASSFGTAYNEQF	TRBV11-2	TRBJ2-1
ASRGSKGSTEAF	TRBV2	TRBJ1-1
ASRSNYEQY	TRBV27	TRBJ2-7
ASSTRDRENSPLH	TRBV2	TRBJ1-6
ASSQEGQASYNGYT	TRBV4-3	TRBJ1-2
ASSYLAGGVSYNEQF	TRBV9	TRBJ2-1
ASSSSGTGGHEQF	TRBV7-6	TRBJ2-1
ASTEDRQNTEAF	TRBV9	TRBJ1-1
ASSRGPYNEQF	TRBV4-1	TRBJ2-1
ASSLWPGAGADTQY	TRBV5-1	TRBJ2-3